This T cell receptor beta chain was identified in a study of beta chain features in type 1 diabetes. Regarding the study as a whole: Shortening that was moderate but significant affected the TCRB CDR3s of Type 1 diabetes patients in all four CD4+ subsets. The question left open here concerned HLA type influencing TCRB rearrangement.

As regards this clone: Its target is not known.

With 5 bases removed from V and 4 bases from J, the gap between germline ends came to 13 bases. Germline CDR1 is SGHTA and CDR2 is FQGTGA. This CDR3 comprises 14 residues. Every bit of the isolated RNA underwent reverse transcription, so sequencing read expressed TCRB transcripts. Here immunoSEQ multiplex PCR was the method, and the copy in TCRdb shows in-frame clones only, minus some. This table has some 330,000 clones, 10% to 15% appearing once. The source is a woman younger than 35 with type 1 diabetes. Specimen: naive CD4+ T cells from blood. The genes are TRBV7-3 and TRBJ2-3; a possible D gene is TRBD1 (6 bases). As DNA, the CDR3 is TGTGCCAGCAGCGCCGACAGGCTACCAGATACGCAGTATTTT. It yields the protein CASSADRLPDTQYF.